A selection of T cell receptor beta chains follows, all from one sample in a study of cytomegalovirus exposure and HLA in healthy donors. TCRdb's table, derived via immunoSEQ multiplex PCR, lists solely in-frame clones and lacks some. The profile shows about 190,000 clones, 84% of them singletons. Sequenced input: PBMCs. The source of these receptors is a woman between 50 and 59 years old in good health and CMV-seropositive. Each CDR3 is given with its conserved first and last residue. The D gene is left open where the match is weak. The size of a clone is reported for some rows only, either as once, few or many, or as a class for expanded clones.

CDR3aa: CASSYSYNLRAGELFF
CDR3nt: TGTGCCAGCAGTTACTCGTATAATCTCAGGGCCGGGGAGCTGTTTTTT
d_gene: .
v_gene: TRBV6-5
abundance: .
j_gene: TRBJ2-2

CDR3aa: CASSPDRVDYEQYF
CDR3nt: TGTGCCAGCAGCCCCGACAGGGTAGACTACGAGCAGTACTTC
d_gene: TRBD1
v_gene: TRBV11-2
abundance: .
j_gene: TRBJ2-7

CDR3aa: CASSSGTGGTEAFF
CDR3nt: TGTGCCAGCAGTAGCGGGACAGGGGGCACTGAAGCTTTCTTT
d_gene: TRBD1
v_gene: TRBV6-6
abundance: few
j_gene: TRBJ1-1

CDR3aa: CASSFPTSTVHRSSYEQYF
CDR3nt: TGTGCCAGCAGCTTTCCCACGTCGACAGTACACAGAAGCTCCTACGAGCAGTACTTC
d_gene: .
v_gene: TRBV7-8
abundance: .
j_gene: TRBJ2-7

CDR3aa: CASSPPQGFSAGNTIYF
CDR3nt: TGTGCCAGCTCACCCCCACAGGGTTTCTCGGCTGGAAACACCATATATTTT
d_gene: .
v_gene: TRBV18
abundance: .
j_gene: TRBJ1-3

CDR3aa: CASSDSGTATYEQYF
CDR3nt: TGCGCCAGCAGTGATTCCGGGACAGCGACCTACGAGCAGTACTTC
d_gene: TRBD1
v_gene: TRBV10-1
abundance: .
j_gene: TRBJ2-7

CDR3aa: CASRRGGAALDTQYF
CDR3nt: TGCGCCAGCCGGCGCGGGGGGGCGGCCCTGGATACGCAGTATTTT
d_gene: TRBD2
v_gene: TRBV4-1
abundance: .
j_gene: TRBJ2-3

CDR3aa: CAWAEGAGQPQHF
CDR3nt: TGTGCCTGGGCAGAGGGGGCTGGGCAGCCCCAGCATTTT
d_gene: TRBD1
v_gene: TRBV30
abundance: .
j_gene: TRBJ1-5

CDR3aa: CASSQDRKGVYEQYF
CDR3nt: TGCGCCAGCAGCCAAGATCGAAAGGGAGTCTACGAGCAGTACTTC
d_gene: .
v_gene: TRBV4-1
abundance: .
j_gene: TRBJ2-7

CDR3aa: CASSLGGGWVYEQYF
CDR3nt: TGTGCCAGCAGCTTAGGGGGGGGATGGGTCTACGAGCAGTACTTC
d_gene: TRBD2
v_gene: TRBV7-6
abundance: .
j_gene: TRBJ2-7

CDR3aa: CASSLGRGETQYF
CDR3nt: TGCGCCAGCAGCTTGGGGCGAGGAGAGACCCAGTACTTC
d_gene: .
v_gene: TRBV5-1
abundance: .
j_gene: TRBJ2-5

CDR3aa: CASSVDRGSPLHF
CDR3nt: TGTGCCAGCAGCGTAGACAGGGGCTCACCCCTCCACTTT
d_gene: TRBD1
v_gene: TRBV9
abundance: .
j_gene: TRBJ1-6

CDR3aa: CASSPLAGTYGYTF
CDR3nt: TGTGCCAGCAGCCCACTTGCGGGGACCTATGGCTACACCTTC
d_gene: .
v_gene: TRBV9
abundance: few
j_gene: TRBJ1-2

CDR3aa: CASSPGLLGNTEAFF
CDR3nt: TGTGCCAGCTCACCAGGACTATTGGGGAACACTGAAGCTTTCTTT
d_gene: .
v_gene: TRBV18
abundance: .
j_gene: TRBJ1-1

CDR3aa: CASSRQISYEQYF
CDR3nt: TGTGCCAGCAGTCGCCAGATCTCCTACGAGCAGTACTTC
d_gene: .
v_gene: TRBV6-5
abundance: .
j_gene: TRBJ2-7

CDR3aa: CASSLDLSGGTDTQYF
CDR3nt: TGTGCCAGCAGCCTTGACCTGAGCGGGGGTACAGATACGCAGTATTTT
d_gene: TRBD2
v_gene: TRBV2
abundance: .
j_gene: TRBJ2-3

CDR3aa: CASSEATSGGRETQYF
CDR3nt: TGTGCCAGCAGTGAGGCGACTAGCGGGGGGCGTGAGACCCAGTACTTC
d_gene: TRBD2
v_gene: TRBV2
abundance: .
j_gene: TRBJ2-5

CDR3aa: CAWTQNFNQPQHF
CDR3nt: TGTGCCTGGACCCAAAATTTCAATCAGCCCCAGCATTTT
d_gene: .
v_gene: TRBV30
abundance: .
j_gene: TRBJ1-5

CDR3aa: CASMRGGTNNEQFF
CDR3nt: TGTGCCAGTATGCGGGGAGGTACAAATAATGAGCAGTTCTTC
d_gene: .
v_gene: TRBV19
abundance: .
j_gene: TRBJ2-1

CDR3aa: CASSLGGSQETQYF
CDR3nt: TGTGCCAGCAGCCTCGGTGGGAGCCAAGAGACCCAGTACTTC
d_gene: .
v_gene: TRBV7-9
abundance: .
j_gene: TRBJ2-5

CDR3aa: CATKLRITDTQYF
CDR3nt: TGTGCCACCAAACTAAGAATCACAGATACGCAGTATTTT
d_gene: .
v_gene: TRBV15
abundance: .
j_gene: TRBJ2-3

CDR3aa: CASSPGLETDTQYF
CDR3nt: TGTGCCAGCAGCCCGGGACTAGAGACAGATACGCAGTATTTT
d_gene: TRBD2
v_gene: TRBV7-2
abundance: .
j_gene: TRBJ2-3

CDR3aa: CAWSVQGAYEQYF
CDR3nt: TGTGCCTGGAGTGTACAGGGGGCTTACGAGCAGTACTTC
d_gene: TRBD1
v_gene: TRBV30
abundance: once
j_gene: TRBJ2-7

CDR3aa: CASSPGTTQETQYF
CDR3nt: TGTGCCAGCAGCCCCGGGACTACCCAAGAGACCCAGTACTTC
d_gene: TRBD2
v_gene: TRBV14
abundance: .
j_gene: TRBJ2-5

CDR3aa: CASSPDRYHEQYF
CDR3nt: TGTGCCAGCAGTCCCGACAGGTACCACGAGCAGTACTTC
d_gene: .
v_gene: TRBV7-9
abundance: many
j_gene: TRBJ2-7

CDR3aa: CASSLDRYNEQFF
CDR3nt: TGTGCCAGCAGCTTAGACAGGTACAATGAGCAGTTCTTC
d_gene: .
v_gene: TRBV7-2
abundance: .
j_gene: TRBJ2-1

CDR3aa: CASRAGKGNQPQHF
CDR3nt: TGTGCCAGCAGGGCAGGGAAGGGAAATCAGCCCCAGCATTTT
d_gene: .
v_gene: TRBV28
abundance: .
j_gene: TRBJ1-5

CDR3aa: CASSFLAGVNQPQHF
CDR3nt: TGTGCCAGCAGCTTTTTAGCGGGGGTGAATCAGCCCCAGCATTTT
d_gene: .
v_gene: TRBV5-5
abundance: .
j_gene: TRBJ1-5

CDR3aa: CASSYHIRWDSKGAYEQYF
CDR3nt: TGTGCCAGCAGTTATCACATCCGATGGGACAGCAAGGGGGCTTACGAGCAGTACTTC
d_gene: TRBD1
v_gene: TRBV6-9
abundance: .
j_gene: TRBJ2-7

CDR3aa: CASSYRGGPGTEAFF
CDR3nt: TGTGCCAGCAGCTACAGGGGGGGCCCCGGAACTGAAGCTTTCTTT
d_gene: TRBD1
v_gene: TRBV7-6
abundance: .
j_gene: TRBJ1-1